The 16 T cell receptor beta chains listed next were all sequenced from one sample in a study of blood T cell repertoires in COVID-19. TCRdb keeps only in-frame clones here, not all; method: immunoSEQ multiplex PCR. Here the sample spans about 69,000 clones, around nine tenths being singletons. Sequencing input: peripheral blood. The receptors shown here come from a woman aged 18-29 years with acute or convalescent COVID-19.

The V and J genes are TRBV10-3 and TRBJ2-1; D gene uncertain. The CDR3 extends over 15 amino acids. CDR1 and CDR2 (germline): ENHRY, SYGVKD. V gave up 3 bases and J gave up 3 bases, with 12 bases separating them. CDR3 residues: CAISEKAENYNEQFF. The CDR3 nucleotides read TGTGCCATCAGTGAAAAGGCGGAAAACTACAATGAGCAGTTCTTC.

The chain couples TRBV4-2 to TRBJ2-1; 10 nucleotides agree with TRBD2. CDR1 is LGHNA, CDR2 YNFKEQ, per germline. Trimming removed 5 bases from V and 6 bases from J; junction bases left unmatched: 7. This CDR3 is 15 amino acids long. This CDR3 is CASSFSGGAFNEQFF. CDR3 bases: TGTGCCAGCAGCTTCAGCGGGGGGGCGTTCAATGAGCAGTTCTTC.

The V call is TRBV6-2 or TRBV6-3, the J call TRBJ1-1; 8 nucleotides agree with TRBD1. Germline V CDR1 and CDR2: MNHEY, SVGEGT. Germline trimming cut 5 bases from V and 4 bases from J; bases unmatched to any gene: 12. This CDR3 contains 16 residues. The CDR3 nucleotides read TGTGCCAGCAGTCCCTGGGACAGGATTCGGGCCACTGAAGCTTTCTTT. It codes for CASSPWDRIRATEAFF.

V gene TRBV6-6 combines with J gene TRBJ2-2, with TRBD2 matching over 10 bases. The germline gives CDR1 MNHNY, CDR2 SVGAGI (reference sequence). This CDR3 contains 19 residues. V gave up 5 bases and J gave up 3 bases; unmatched junction bases: 15. In DNA form, the CDR3 reads TGTGCCAGCAGTCCCCACACGATAACTAGCGGGATGTACACCGGGGAGCTGTTTTTT. This encodes CASSPHTITSGMYTGELFF.

The chain employs TRBV19 and TRBJ1-5, with D unresolved. The length of the CDR3 is 17 residues. In germline, CDR1 is LNHDA, CDR2 SQIVND (reference sequence). The germline V and J ends were trimmed by 2 bases and 3 bases, with 17 bases remaining between them. CDR3 bases: TGTGCCAGTAGTATAAACCTGGATTCAGGTCACAATCAGCCCCAGCATTTT. Encoded protein: CASSINLDSGHNQPQHF. Complete variable domain (other parts from reference TRBV19 and TRBJ1-5): DGGITQSPKYLFRKEGQNVTLSCEQNLNHDAMYWYRQDPGQGLRLIYYSQIVNDFQKGDIAEGYSVSREKKESFPLTVTSAQKNPTAFYLCASSINLDSGHNQPQHFGDGTRLSIL.

The CDR3 reads CASAGTSGRARSYNEQFF. The CDR3 DNA reads as TGTGCTAGTGCTGGGACTAGCGGGAGGGCCAGATCCTACAATGAGCAGTTCTTC. V usage is TRBV12-5 and J usage is TRBJ2-1; 16 nucleotides agree with TRBD2. From germline, CDR1 is LGHNT and CDR2 FRNRAP. CDR3 size: 18 residues. Trimming at V came to 7 bases and at J to 1 base, leaving 7 bases not matched to a gene.

This sequence joins TRBV28 and TRBJ1-1; D not resolved. Deletions cut 4 bases from V and 8 bases from J, with 11 bases between. The CDR3 sequence is 12 residues long. Germline CDR1 is MDHEN and CDR2 is SYDVKM. In DNA form, the CDR3 reads TGTGCCAGCAGTTCCAGTAACGGGGAAGCTTTCTTT. Its protein product is CASSSSNGEAFF.

J is TRBJ2-7 and V is TRBV11-2; TRBD1 matches at 12 bases. This CDR3 has 16 amino acids. Germline CDR1 SGHAT, CDR2 FQNNGV. V was clipped by 5 bases and J by 4 bases; unmatched bases: 9. The CDR3 DNA is TGTGCCAGCAGCCGATATGGGACAGGGGGCTCGTACGAGCAGTACTTC. Protein: CASSRYGTGGSYEQYF.

The rearrangement joins TRBV7-9 to TRBJ1-1, with 8 bases lining up with TRBD1. Trimming at V came to 4 bases and at J to 5 bases, leaving 6 bases not matched to a gene. Germline V gene lookup returns CDR1 SEHNR and CDR2 FQNEAQ (reference sequence). The CDR3 runs 14 residues. The CDR3 sequence is CASSWGQDSTEAFF. The DNA for the CDR3 is TGTGCCAGCAGCTGGGGACAGGACTCAACTGAAGCTTTCTTT.

CDR3 region: CASSPGTALYEQYF. The CDR3 nucleotides read TGCGCCAGCAGTCCAGGGACAGCCTTATACGAGCAGTACTTC. V and J are TRBV10-2 and TRBJ2-7, with 7 nucleotides matching TRBD1. Germline-derived CDR1 and CDR2 are WSHSY and SAAADI. This CDR3 spans 14 amino acids. V dropped 5 bases and J dropped 4; count of bases not matched to a gene: 8.

The chain carries TRBV27 and TRBJ1-1, with D maybe TRBD1 (6 bases). The CDR3 totals 13 residues. V was pared by 2 bases and J by 6 bases, with 10 bases between. CDR1 is MNHEY and CDR2 is SMNVEV in the germline V gene (reference sequence). CDR3 DNA: TGTGCCAGCAGTTTAAGGGAGGGGGCTGAAGCTTTCTTT. This gives the protein CASSLREGAEAFF.

This chain uses TRBV2 with TRBJ1-5; 10 positions agree with TRBD1. Trimming removed 6 bases from V and 3 bases from J; junction bases left unmatched: 8. Germline lookup yields CDR1 SNHLY and CDR2 FYNNEI. This CDR3 spans 16 amino acids. The CDR3 DNA reads as TGTGCCAGCAGCGCGGGACAGGGGAGAAACAATCAGCCCCAGCATTTT. Translating gives CASSAGQGRNNQPQHF. Based on the CDR3 plus reference TRBV2 and TRBJ1-5, the full variable domain is EPEVTQTPSHQVTQMGQEVILRCVPISNHLYFYWYRQILGQKVEFLVSFYNNEISEKSEIFDDQFSVERPDGSNFTLKIRSTKLEDSAMYFCASSAGQGRNNQPQHFGDGTRLSIL.

In DNA, the CDR3 is TGTGCCAGCAGCTTAGTGGGGACATACAACTCTGGAAACACCATATATTTT. Encoded protein: CASSLVGTYNSGNTIYF. The chain links TRBV7-9 to TRBJ1-3; tentatively, D is TRBD1 (6 bases). Trimming removed 1 base at V and 0 bases at J, with 13 bases between. Germline values: CDR1 SEHNR, CDR2 FQNEAQ (reference sequence). The CDR3 is 17 amino acids.

The chain combines TRBV15 with TRBJ2-1; possibly TRBD1 for D (5 bases). The CDR3 extends over 12 amino acids. The germline V gene encodes CDR1 LNHNV and CDR2 YYDKDF (reference sequence). Trimming cost V 4 bases and J 9 bases, with 10 bases left between them. CDR3 in amino acids: CATSTKGIEQFF. Written as DNA, the CDR3 is TGTGCCACCAGCACAAAGGGGATTGAGCAGTTCTTC.

The chain combines TRBV13 with TRBJ2-5; 11 bases are a match to TRBD1. J lost 2 bases, V lost 5 bases, and 7 bases had no gene match. The germline V gene encodes CDR1 PRHDT and CDR2 FYEKMQ (reference sequence). The CDR3 spans 16 residues. CDR3 sequence (DNA): TGTGCCAGCAGCGACCGGGACAGGGGGAGTCAAGAGACCCAGTACTTC. Its translation is CASSDRDRGSQETQYF.

This sequence joins TRBV7-6 and TRBJ2-1; a possible D gene is TRBD2 (5 bases). The length of the CDR3 is 12 residues. V was shortened by 2 bases and J by 9 bases, with 8 bases between the two germline ends. Germline V gene lookup returns CDR1 SGHVS and CDR2 FNYEAQ. The CDR3: CASSLTGSEQFF. The CDR3 DNA reads TGTGCCAGCAGCTTAACGGGAAGTGAGCAGTTCTTC.